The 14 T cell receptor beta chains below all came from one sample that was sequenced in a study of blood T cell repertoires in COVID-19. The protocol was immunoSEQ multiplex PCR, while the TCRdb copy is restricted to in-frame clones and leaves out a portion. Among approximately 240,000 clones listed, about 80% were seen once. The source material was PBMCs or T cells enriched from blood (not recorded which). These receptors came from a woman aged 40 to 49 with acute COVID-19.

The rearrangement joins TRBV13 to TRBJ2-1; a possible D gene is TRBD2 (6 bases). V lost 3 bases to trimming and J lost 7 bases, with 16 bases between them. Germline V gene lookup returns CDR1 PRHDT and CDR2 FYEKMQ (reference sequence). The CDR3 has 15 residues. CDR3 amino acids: CASSFGLSAGNEQFF. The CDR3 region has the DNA TGTGCCAGCAGCTTCGGGCTCTCCGCGGGAAATGAGCAGTTCTTC.

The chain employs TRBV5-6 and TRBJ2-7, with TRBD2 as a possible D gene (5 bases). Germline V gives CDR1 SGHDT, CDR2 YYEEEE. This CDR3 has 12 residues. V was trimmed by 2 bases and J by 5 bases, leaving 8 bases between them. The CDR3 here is CASSFGVHEQYF. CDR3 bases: TGTGCCAGCAGCTTCGGGGTCCACGAGCAGTACTTC.

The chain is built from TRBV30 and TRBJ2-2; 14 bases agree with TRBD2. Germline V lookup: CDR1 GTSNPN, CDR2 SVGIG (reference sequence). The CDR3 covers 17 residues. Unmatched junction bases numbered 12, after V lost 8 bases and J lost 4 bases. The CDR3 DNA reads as TGTGCCGGGACCGGGACTAGCGGGAGCCTCTCCACCGGGGAGCTGTTTTTT. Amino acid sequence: CAGTGTSGSLSTGELFF.

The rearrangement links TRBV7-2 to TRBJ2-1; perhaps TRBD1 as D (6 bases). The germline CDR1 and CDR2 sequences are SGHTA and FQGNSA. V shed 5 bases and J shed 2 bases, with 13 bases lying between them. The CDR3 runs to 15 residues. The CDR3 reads CASSRTQGTYNEQFF. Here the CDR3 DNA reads TGTGCCAGCAGCAGAACACAGGGTACCTACAATGAGCAGTTCTTC.

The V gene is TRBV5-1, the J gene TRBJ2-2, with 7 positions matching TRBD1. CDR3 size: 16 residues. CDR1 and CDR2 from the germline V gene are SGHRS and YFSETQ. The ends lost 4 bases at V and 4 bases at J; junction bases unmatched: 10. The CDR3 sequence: CASSPWDRTITGELFF. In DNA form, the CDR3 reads TGCGCCAGCAGCCCGTGGGACAGAACTATCACCGGGGAGCTGTTTTTT.

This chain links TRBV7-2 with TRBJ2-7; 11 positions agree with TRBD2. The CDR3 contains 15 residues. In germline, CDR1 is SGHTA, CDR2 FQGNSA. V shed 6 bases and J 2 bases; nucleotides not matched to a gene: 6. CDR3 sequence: CASRPGLAETYEQYF. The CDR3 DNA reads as TGTGCCAGCAGGCCGGGACTAGCGGAAACCTACGAGCAGTACTTC.

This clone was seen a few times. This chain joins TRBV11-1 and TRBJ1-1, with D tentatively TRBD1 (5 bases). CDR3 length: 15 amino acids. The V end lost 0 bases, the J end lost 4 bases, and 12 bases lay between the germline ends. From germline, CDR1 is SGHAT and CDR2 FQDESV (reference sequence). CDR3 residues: CASSLARGASTEAFF. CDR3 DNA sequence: TGTGCCAGCAGCTTAGCAAGGGGCGCGAGCACTGAAGCTTTCTTT.

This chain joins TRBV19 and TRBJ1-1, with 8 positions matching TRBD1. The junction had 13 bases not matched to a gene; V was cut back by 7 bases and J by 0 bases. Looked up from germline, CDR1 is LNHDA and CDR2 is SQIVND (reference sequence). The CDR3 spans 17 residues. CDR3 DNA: TGTGCCAGTAAAGGGACAGGCGATGAGTCTATGAACACTGAAGCTTTCTTT. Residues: CASKGTGDESMNTEAFF.

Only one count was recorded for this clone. The CDR3 region has the DNA TGTGCCAGCAGTTTCTCAGGGGGGTCCGGGGAGCAGTACTTC. Residues: CASSFSGGSGEQYF. The chain links TRBV28 to TRBJ2-7, with D perhaps matching TRBD1 (7 bases). Trimming cost V 3 bases and J 7 bases, with 16 bases left between them. This CDR3 is built from 14 residues. The germline V gene encodes CDR1 MDHEN and CDR2 SYDVKM.

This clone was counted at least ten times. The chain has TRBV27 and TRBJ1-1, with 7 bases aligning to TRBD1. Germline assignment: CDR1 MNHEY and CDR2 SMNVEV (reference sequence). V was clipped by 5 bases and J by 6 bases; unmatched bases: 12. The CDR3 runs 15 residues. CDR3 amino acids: CASSPWTGQTPEAFF. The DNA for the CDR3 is TGTGCCAGCAGTCCCTGGACAGGCCAAACCCCTGAAGCTTTCTTT.

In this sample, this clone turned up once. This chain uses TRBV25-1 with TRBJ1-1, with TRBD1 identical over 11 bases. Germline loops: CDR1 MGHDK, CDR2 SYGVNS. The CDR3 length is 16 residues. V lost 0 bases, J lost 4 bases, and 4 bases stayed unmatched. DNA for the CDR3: TGTGCCAGCAGTGAATACACGGGACAGGGGGGCACTGAAGCTTTCTTT. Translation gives CASSEYTGQGGTEAFF.

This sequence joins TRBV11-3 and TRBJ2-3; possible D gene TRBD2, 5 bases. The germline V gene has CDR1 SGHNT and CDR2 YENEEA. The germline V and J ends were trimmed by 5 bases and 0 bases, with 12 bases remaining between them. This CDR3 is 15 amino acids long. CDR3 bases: TGTGCCAGCAGCACCCGGACGGGAAGCACAGATACGCAGTATTTT. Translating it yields CASSTRTGSTDTQYF.

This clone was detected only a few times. CDR3 DNA sequence: TGTGCCAGCTCACCCCCGAGGGTAGCGGGCCCCGCCGAGCAGTACTTC. Protein sequence: CASSPPRVAGPAEQYF. The gene calls are TRBV18 and TRBJ2-7; 7 bases map to TRBD2. V trimming: 3 bases; J trimming: 6 bases; junction bases outside the gene matches: 14. The CDR3 is made up of 16 amino acids. Germline CDR1 reads KGHSH; CDR2 reads LQKENI.

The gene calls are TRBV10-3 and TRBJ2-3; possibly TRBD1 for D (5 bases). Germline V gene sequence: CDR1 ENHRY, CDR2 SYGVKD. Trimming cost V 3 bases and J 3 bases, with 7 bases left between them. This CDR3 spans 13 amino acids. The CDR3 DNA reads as TGTGCCATCAGTGATTCAGGGACAGATACGCAGTATTTT. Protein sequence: CAISDSGTDTQYF.